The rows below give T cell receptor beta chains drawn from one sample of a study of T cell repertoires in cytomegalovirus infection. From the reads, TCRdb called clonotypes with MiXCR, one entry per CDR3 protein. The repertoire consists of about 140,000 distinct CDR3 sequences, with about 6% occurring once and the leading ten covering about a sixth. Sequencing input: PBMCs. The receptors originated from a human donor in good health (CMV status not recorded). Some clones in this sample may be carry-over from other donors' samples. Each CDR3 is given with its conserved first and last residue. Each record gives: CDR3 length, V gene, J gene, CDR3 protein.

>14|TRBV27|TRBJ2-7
CASSSRQGFAEQYF
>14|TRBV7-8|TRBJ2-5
CASLGRDRGETQYF
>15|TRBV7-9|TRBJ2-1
CASKSGGAGMHEQFF
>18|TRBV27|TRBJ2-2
CASSPRTGFLMNTGELFF
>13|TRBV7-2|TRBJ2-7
CASSLNRVHEQYF
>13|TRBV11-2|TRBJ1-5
CASSSRGNQPQHF
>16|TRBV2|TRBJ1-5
CASSEANRATNQPQHF
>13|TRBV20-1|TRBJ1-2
CSARDDKGYGYTF
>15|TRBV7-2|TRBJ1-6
CASSLTSVDNSPLHF
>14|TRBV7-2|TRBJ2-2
CASTHRANTGELFF
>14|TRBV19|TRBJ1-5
CASSISGGSQPQHF
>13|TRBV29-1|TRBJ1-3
CSVETVAGNTIYF
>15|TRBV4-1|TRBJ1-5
CASSQAPTGNQPQHF
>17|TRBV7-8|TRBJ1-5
CASTISAGGVLPQPQHF
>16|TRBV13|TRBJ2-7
CASSLEGSANSYEQYF
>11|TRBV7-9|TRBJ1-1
CASSSSSEAFF
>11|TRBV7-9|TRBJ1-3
CASSSGFTIYF
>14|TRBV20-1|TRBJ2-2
CSAGLAGAHGELFF
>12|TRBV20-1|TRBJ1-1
CSASSGNTEAFF
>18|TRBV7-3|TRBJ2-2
CASSPPGQGAPGTGELFF
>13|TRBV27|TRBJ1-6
CASSSPGQAPLHF
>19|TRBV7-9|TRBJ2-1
CASSLGVLGTSGVYNEQFF
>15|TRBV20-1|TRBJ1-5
CSARDLRQGQQPQHF
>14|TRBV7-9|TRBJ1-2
CASSAPGQGGGYTF
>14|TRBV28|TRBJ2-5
CASSLGGSQETQYF
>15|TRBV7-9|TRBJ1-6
CASSLGTANNSPLHF
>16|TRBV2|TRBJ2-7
CASSGSLGQGVYEQYF
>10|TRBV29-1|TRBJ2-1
CSVFDNEQFF
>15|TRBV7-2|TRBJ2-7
CASSRSPGQGYEQYF
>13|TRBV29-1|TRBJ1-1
CSGQGTMNTEAFF
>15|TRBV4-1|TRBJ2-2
CASSWTGLDTGELFF
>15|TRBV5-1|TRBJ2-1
CASSWAGTTYNEQFF
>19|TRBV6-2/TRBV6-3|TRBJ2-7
CASSYSGTGLRLSSYEQYF
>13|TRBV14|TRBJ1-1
CASSQVRQSEAFF
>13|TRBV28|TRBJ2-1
CASTLNRGDEQFF
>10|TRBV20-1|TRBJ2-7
CSAQGYEQYF
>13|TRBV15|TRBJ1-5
CATNPGPYQPQHF
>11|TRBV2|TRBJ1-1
CASGGRTEAFF
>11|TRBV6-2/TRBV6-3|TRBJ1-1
CASSYPTEAFF
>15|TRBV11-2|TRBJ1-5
CASSPGTGISQPQHF
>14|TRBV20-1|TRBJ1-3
CSAWGRSSGNTIYF
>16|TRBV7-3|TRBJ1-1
CASSFQPGRGDTEAFF
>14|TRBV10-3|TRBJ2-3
CAIKVVGGTDTQYF
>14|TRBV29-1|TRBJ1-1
CSVELRGENTEAFF
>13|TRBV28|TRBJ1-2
CASSLFRGYGYTF
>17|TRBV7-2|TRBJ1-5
CASSHTGLRKGNQPQHF
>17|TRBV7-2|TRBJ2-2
CASSIRAGLANTGELFF
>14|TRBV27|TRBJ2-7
CASSITGTGYEQYF
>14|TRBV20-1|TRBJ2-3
CSARSGEGTDTQYF
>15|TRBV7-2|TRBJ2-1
CASSLVSGGANEQFF
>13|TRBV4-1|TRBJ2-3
CASSQVTTDTQYF
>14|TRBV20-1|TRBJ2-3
CSASGTSTTDTQYF
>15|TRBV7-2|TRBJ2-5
CASSLAAGGLETQYF
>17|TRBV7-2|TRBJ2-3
CASSPRTSGASTDTQYF
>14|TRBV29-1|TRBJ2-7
CSVQSGQPFYEQYF
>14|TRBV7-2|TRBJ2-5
CASSQDRGQETQYF